This paragraph reports one TCR beta chain. Its antigen is not identified. Every bulk PBMC sample received the same 350 ng of DNA. Using immunoSEQ multiplex PCR, the repertoire was profiled, and TCRdb retains in-frame clones only, with some absent. This sample yields about 10,000 clones, of which around nine tenths are seen a single time; 6.5% to 9% belongs to the top ten. The time point denotes: pre-treatment baseline. At 12 weeks after first infusion, RECIST 1.1 defined response for most patients. The sample is drawn from a study of blood T cell dynamics during melanoma immunotherapy. Study-wide points: PBMC repertoires of eventual disease-control patients split at W3 into clonality or diversity gains.

Trimming stripped 4 bases from V and 2 bases from J, with 9 bases between. CDR1 MDHEN and CDR2 SYDVKM come from the germline V gene. The length of the CDR3 is 13 residues. The receptor comes from a human donor with melanoma. Specimen: blood, collected from a patient treated with checkpoint blockade. The chain couples TRBV28 to TRBJ2-7, with unresolved D. The CDR3 DNA reads as TGTGCCAGCAGTTCACAGAGAACCTACGAGCAGTACTTC. Translating gives CASSSQRTYEQYF. The full variable domain, with the rest looked up from reference TRBV28 and TRBJ2-7, is DVKVTQSSRYLVKRTGEKVFLECVQDMDHENMFWYRQDPGLGLRLIYFSYDVKMKEKGDIPEGYSVSREKKERFSLILESASTNQTSMYLCASSSQRTYEQYFGPGTRLTVT.